The 4 T cell receptor beta chains below were found in one sample sequenced in a study of CD8 T cells in ankylosing spondylitis. MiXCR, run by TCRdb on the 5' RACE reads, gives a single entry per CDR3 protein. The table has tens of thousands of distinct CDR3 sequences, about 7.2% seen once; the top ten hold about 11%. Sequencing was carried out using blood, either unsorted or a sorted T cell fraction (not recorded which). The source of these receptors is a male donor with ankylosing spondylitis or in good health (not recorded which).

The table lists this clonotype with many counts. This sequence joins TRBV5-1 and TRBJ2-3; 10 bases are a match to TRBD1. J lost 4 bases, V lost 4 bases, and 12 bases had no gene match. CDR3 length: 17 amino acids. From germline, CDR1 is SGHRS and CDR2 YFSETQ. For the CDR3, the DNA is TGCGCCAGCAGCATCGACAGGGGGCGAACAGTCGCAGATACGCAGTATTTT. Protein: CASSIDRGRTVADTQYF. Filled out from reference TRBV5-1 and TRBJ2-3, the complete variable domain reads KAGVTQTPRYLIKTRGQQVTLSCSPISGHRSVSWYQQTPGQGLQFLFEYFSETQRNKGNFPGRFSGRQFSNSRSEMNVSTLELGDSALYLCASSIDRGRTVADTQYFGPGTRLTVL.

This clonotype has a count of ten or more. V usage is TRBV11-2 and J usage is TRBJ2-1; D not resolved. Between the trimmed V and J ends, which lost 5 bases and 5 bases, there was a span of 16 bases. The CDR3 is 15 residues long. CDR1 SGHAT and CDR2 FQNNGV come from the germline V gene. The CDR3 reads CASSPSVYANNEQFF. For the CDR3, the DNA is TGTGCCAGCAGCCCAAGTGTGTACGCGAACAATGAGCAGTTCTTC.

This clonotype has a count of ten or more. The chain uses TRBV12-3 or TRBV12-4 and TRBJ1-4; D gene uncertain. The V and J ends lost 5 bases and 8 bases respectively, with 12 bases between them. CDR3 size: 13 residues. The CDR3 coding sequence is TGTGCCAGCAGTCCCCGGTTTAGGGAAAAACTGTTTTTT. Amino acids: CASSPRFREKLFF.

This clonotype was seen repeatedly, ten times or more. The genes are TRBV12-3 or TRBV12-4 and TRBJ2-7; 9 bases are shared with TRBD2. This CDR3 spans 15 amino acids. The V segment lost 3 bases and the J segment 4 bases; nucleotides outside the gene matches: 7. CDR3 residues: CASSFSGSGRYEQYF. Written as DNA, the CDR3 is TGTGCCAGCAGTTTTTCGGGTAGCGGGAGATACGAGCAGTACTTC.